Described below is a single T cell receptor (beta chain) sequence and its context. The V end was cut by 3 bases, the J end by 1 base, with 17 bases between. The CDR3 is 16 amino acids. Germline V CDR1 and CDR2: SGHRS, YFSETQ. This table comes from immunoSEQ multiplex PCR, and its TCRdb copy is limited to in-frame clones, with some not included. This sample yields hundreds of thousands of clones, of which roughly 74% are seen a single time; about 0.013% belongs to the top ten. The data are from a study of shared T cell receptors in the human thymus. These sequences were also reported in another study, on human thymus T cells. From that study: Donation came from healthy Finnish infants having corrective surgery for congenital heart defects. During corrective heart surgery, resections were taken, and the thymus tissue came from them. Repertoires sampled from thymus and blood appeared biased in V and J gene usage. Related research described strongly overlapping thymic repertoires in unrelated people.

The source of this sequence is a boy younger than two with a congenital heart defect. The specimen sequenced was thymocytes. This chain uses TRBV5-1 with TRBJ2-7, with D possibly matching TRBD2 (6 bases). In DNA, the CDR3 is TGCGCCAGCAGCTGGACAACCGGGACTCTTTCCTACGAGCAGTACTTC. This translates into CASSWTTGTLSYEQYF.